This T cell receptor (beta chain) comes out of a study of Graves' ophthalmopathy and Graves' hyperthyroidism. Overall study results and limits: The model achieved 70.59% sensitivity and less than 85% specificity for ophthalmopathy progression. A model built from 13 signatures distinguished ophthalmopathy from stable hyperthyroidism with approximately 89% sensitivity and less than 83% specificity.

Transcripts of RNA were the source for amplifying TCR beta CDR3 regions. In the first round, RT-PCR was carried out with HTBI primers, and a multiplex PCR formed the second round. Each CDR3 protein is one row after TCRdb ran MiXCR on the multiplex PCR reads. The data hold around 470,000 distinct CDR3 sequences, with approximately 14% observed a single time. This clonotype was detected a few times. What it binds is unknown. The study enrolled ophthalmopathy donors with moderate-to-severe activity, CAS ≥3, NOSPECS ≥4 and duration under 3 months. Uncontrolled infections, other autoimmune diseases, pregnancy or lactation barred patients from enrollment. The TCR comes from a woman aged 25 to 39 with Graves' ophthalmopathy. The specimen was blood.

This CDR3 is CASRRQGNQETQYF. The CDR3 DNA follows: TGTGCCAGCAGGCGACAGGGAAACCAAGAGACCCAGTACTTC. The J gene is TRBJ2-5, the V gene TRBV12-3 or TRBV12-4, with 7 nucleotides matching TRBD1. With 6 bases clipped from V and 0 bases from J, the junction kept 4 bases outside the gene matches. The CDR3 has 14 residues.